This TCR beta chain is drawn from a study of blood T cell repertoires in COVID-19. Turning to the study itself: COVID-19 samples, acute and convalescent, were from the United States, Italy and Spain.

V lost 3 bases and J lost 8, with 6 bases in between. Germline V gene sequence: CDR1 ENHRY, CDR2 SYGVKD. The CDR3 extends over 11 amino acids. This clone appeared once. Methods used by the authors: Reference gene primers were amplified, and this amplification served to estimate nucleated cell counts. The assay was immunoSEQ multiplex PCR, and TCRdb's table has in-frame clones only and misses some. V and J calls and clone size are given by that table; D and trimming were obtained from the DNA. The table has roughly 500,000 clones, roughly 88% seen once; the top ten hold 1.8%. Participants came from 24 US areas, aged roughly 18 to 100 years. Cohort 3 donors were reported recovered after two negative PCRs, clearance, or symptom resolution.

This TCR derives from a woman aged 40 to 55 who had recovered from COVID-19. The V and J genes are TRBV10-3 and TRBJ2-3; TRBD1 might be the D (6 bases). Sequenced: PBMCs or T cells enriched from blood (not recorded which). The CDR3 DNA reads TGTGCCATCAGTGAACAGGGTACGCAGTATTTT. It yields the protein CAISEQGTQYF.